The 28 T cell receptor beta chains below come from one sample, sequenced in a study of T-cell reconstitution after alpha-beta-depleted transplantation in children. For TCRbeta, the library was prepared with unique molecular identifiers. TCRdb processed the PCR reads anew with MiXCR; each CDR3 protein has one entry. The sample contains around 440,000 distinct CDR3 sequences, roughly a tenth of which appear only once. The sample here was PBMCs, taken before TCRalphabeta/CD19-depleted stem cell transplant. The source is a child between 2 and 9 years old with inherited bone marrow failure, due to receive a stem cell transplant.

About this clonotype itself: The germline gene is not matched at one end of the junction; a read error may be the cause. The V call is TRBV7-6, the J call TRBJ2-1; D remains unclear. The CDR3 spans 13 residues. CDR1 and CDR2 (germline): SGHVS, FNYEAQ. The CDR3 protein is CGSSLGQVNEQFF. CDR3 in DNA: TGTGGCAGCAGCTTAGGTCAGGTCAATGAGCAGTTCTTC.

This clonotype was found many times. V is TRBV12-3 or TRBV12-4 and J is TRBJ2-5; a weak D match, TRBD2 (5 bases). V shed 6 bases and J shed 5 bases, with 10 bases lying between them. CDR3 length: 12 amino acids. The CDR3 nucleotides are TGTGCCAGCAGGATGGGCGGGGAGACCCAGTACTTC. This translates into CASRMGGETQYF.

This clonotype was found many times. The genes are TRBV12-3 or TRBV12-4 and TRBJ2-7; 7 bases are a match to TRBD2. The CDR3 has 13 residues. Trimming cost V 6 bases and J 5 bases; bases outside gene matches: 7. The CDR3 protein is CASSRDYSHEQYF. CDR3 sequence (DNA): TGTGCCAGCAGCCGGGACTATAGCCACGAGCAGTACTTC.

In this sample, this clonotype turned up once. The J gene is TRBJ2-5, the V gene TRBV7-9; tentative D call: TRBD1 (5 bases). Germline lookup yields CDR1 SEHNR and CDR2 FQNEAQ (reference sequence). V was trimmed by 1 base and J by 5 bases, leaving 11 bases between them. The CDR3 totals 14 residues. This chain's CDR3 is CASSLGVGPETQYF. For the CDR3, the DNA is TGTGCCAGCAGCTTAGGAGTGGGGCCGGAGACCCAGTACTTC. Together with reference TRBV7-9 and TRBJ2-5, the CDR3 gives the full variable domain: DTGVSQNPRHKITKRGQNVTFRCDPISEHNRLYWYRQTLGQGPEFLTYFQNEAQLEKSRLLSDRFSAERPKGSFSTLEIQRTEQGDSAMYLCASSLGVGPETQYFGPGTRLLVL.

This clonotype was seen ten or more times. V gene TRBV29-1 combines with J gene TRBJ2-3; D is unclear. Germline V CDR1 and CDR2: SQVTM, ANQGSEA. Trimming pared 3 bases from V and 1 base from J, leaving 5 bases between. The CDR3 extends over 12 amino acids. The CDR3, as DNA: TGCAGCGTTGATCCTGGCACAGATACGCAGTATTTT. Translated, it gives CSVDPGTDTQYF.

In this sample, this clonotype turned up many times. The chain recombines TRBV12-3 or TRBV12-4 with TRBJ2-4; the match to TRBD1 covers 7 bases. The CDR3 is 16 amino acids. The trim removed 6 bases at V and 0 bases at J, leaving 8 bases unmatched. In DNA form, the CDR3 reads TGTGCCAGCAGCCTAGGACAGGAACTAGCCAAAAACATTCAGTACTTC. As protein: CASSLGQELAKNIQYF.

This chain uses TRBV10-3 with TRBJ2-4, with 9 nucleotides matching TRBD1. The germline V gene encodes CDR1 ENHRY and CDR2 SYGVKD. V dropped 3 bases and J dropped 6; count of bases not matched to a gene: 21. The CDR3 has 20 amino acids. The DNA of the CDR3 is TGTGCCATCAGTGACCCGTTGGGACAGGGTCAGGTCCTAACGAGAAACATTCAGTACTTC. It codes for CAISDPLGQGQVLTRNIQYF.

In this sample, this clonotype turned up many times. The chain couples TRBV28 to TRBJ2-3; TRBD2 aligns across 8 bases. Germline-derived CDR1 and CDR2 are MDHEN and SYDVKM. The CDR3 runs to 16 residues. The J segment lost 3 bases and the V segment lost 8 bases, leaving 13 bases of the junction unmatched. The CDR3 DNA is TGTGCCAGCGCAACATATAGCGGGGCCGCAACAGATACGCAGTATTTT. Protein sequence: CASATYSGAATDTQYF.

The chain combines TRBV5-1 with TRBJ2-1; 8 bases are shared with TRBD2. Trimming took 2 bases from V and 2 from J; bases not matched to a gene: 3. Per the germline V gene, CDR1 is SGHRS and CDR2 is YFSETQ. The length of the CDR3 is 15 residues. CDR3: CASSLLADTYNEQFF. CDR3 nucleotides: TGCGCCAGCAGCTTACTAGCGGACACCTACAATGAGCAGTTCTTC.

This clonotype has a count of ten or more. V is TRBV14 and J is TRBJ1-2, with D perhaps TRBD1 (6 bases). Germline values: CDR1 SGHDN, CDR2 FVKESK. CDR3 size: 15 residues. Trimming removed 3 bases from V and 4 bases from J, with 15 bases in between. CDR3 coding DNA: TGTGCCAGCAGCCACTTAAGCGCAGGGGCCTATGGCTACACCTTC. Residues: CASSHLSAGAYGYTF.

This clonotype was counted a few times. The chain has TRBV12-2 and TRBJ1-5. TRBV12-2 is assigned pseudogene status. There are 16 residues in the CDR3. The CDR3: CASRLESMVGNQPQHF. The CDR3 DNA reads TGTGCAAGTCGCTTAGAAAGCATGGTGGGCAATCAGCCCCAGCATTTT.

There are many counts of this clonotype. The J gene is TRBJ1-5, the V gene TRBV12-3 or TRBV12-4, with D perhaps matching TRBD1 (5 bases). This CDR3 spans 15 amino acids. V shed 6 bases and J shed 10 bases, with 22 bases lying between them. CDR3 sequence (DNA): TGTGCCAGCAGATCAGACCCGGGGCCTATCAGCCCCCAGCATTTT. Its protein is CASRSDPGPISPQHF.

In this sample, this clonotype turned up a few times. This chain joins TRBV19 and TRBJ1-5, with D possibly TRBD1 on 6 matching bases. From germline, CDR1 is LNHDA and CDR2 SQIVND (reference sequence). Deletions cut 5 bases from V and 6 bases from J, with 14 bases between. This CDR3 contains 14 residues. CDR3 in DNA: TGTGCCAGTAGTCCCATCGCAGGGGCTCAGCCCCAGCATTTT. Translated, it gives CASSPIAGAQPQHF. The full variable domain, its missing parts supplied by reference TRBV19 and TRBJ1-5, is DGGITQSPKYLFRKEGQNVTLSCEQNLNHDAMYWYRQDPGQGLRLIYYSQIVNDFQKGDIAEGYSVSREKKESFPLTVTSAQKNPTAFYLCASSPIAGAQPQHFGDGTRLSIL.

This clonotype was picked up many times. The chain joins TRBV6-2 or TRBV6-3 to TRBJ2-5; D unclear. The germline V gene has CDR1 MNHEY and CDR2 SVGEGT. The V gene lost 5 bases and the J gene lost 0 bases, with 10 bases spanning the gap. CDR3 length: 14 residues. In nucleotides, the CDR3 is TGTGCCAGCAGTATCCACTTGTACCAAGAGACCCAGTACTTC. It yields the protein CASSIHLYQETQYF.

The rearrangement links TRBV18 to TRBJ2-1; 10 nucleotides match TRBD2. V lost 2 bases and J lost 0; bases outside the gene matches: 4. CDR3 length: 17 amino acids. Germline V CDR1 and CDR2: KGHSH, LQKENI. CDR3 region: CASSPTSGIPSYNEQFF. CDR3 bases: TGTGCCAGCTCACCAACTAGCGGGATACCCTCCTACAATGAGCAGTTCTTC.

This clonotype has a count of ten or more. CDR3 sequence reads: CASSPRGVNEQFF. The CDR3 DNA follows: TGTGCCAGCAGTCCTAGGGGGGTCAATGAGCAGTTCTTC. The V call is TRBV5-4, the J call TRBJ2-1; D is possibly TRBD1 or TRBD2 (6 bases each). This CDR3 spans 13 amino acids. Trimming removed 5 bases at V and 6 bases at J, with 12 bases between. The germline V gene has CDR1 SGHNT and CDR2 YYREEE (reference sequence).

The chain employs TRBV5-1 and TRBJ2-7, with D tentatively TRBD2 (7 bases). The germline V gene encodes CDR1 SGHRS and CDR2 YFSETQ. Trimming took 3 bases from V and 5 from J, leaving 18 bases between them. The CDR3 runs 15 residues. Here the CDR3 DNA reads TGCGCCAGCAGCTCGGAGGGGGGGATTGGCGACGAGCAGTACTTC. Its translation is CASSSEGGIGDEQYF.

This clonotype has a count of ten or more. The chain uses TRBV11-2 and TRBJ2-7, with 14 bases that match TRBD2. Trimming at V came to 5 bases and at J to 0 bases, leaving 6 bases not matched to a gene. Germline loops: CDR1 SGHAT, CDR2 FQNNGV. The CDR3 is 17 residues long. The CDR3 region is CASSVGLAGGPSYEQYF. CDR3 DNA sequence: TGTGCCAGCAGCGTCGGACTAGCGGGAGGCCCCTCCTACGAGCAGTACTTC.

This clonotype was observed at least ten times. The V and J genes are TRBV21-1 and TRBJ1-2. TRBV21-1 is an annotated pseudogene. This CDR3 is built from 14 residues. The CDR3 protein is CASSNHGPYYGYTF. The CDR3 DNA reads as TGTGCCAGCAGCAACCACGGTCCTTACTATGGCTACACCTTC.

This clonotype was seen repeatedly, ten times or more. V gene TRBV7-2 combines with J gene TRBJ2-5, with D unresolved. The V end was cut by 1 base, the J end by 5 bases, with 11 bases between. This CDR3 comprises 14 residues. Germline V gene data show CDR1 as SGHTA and CDR2 as FQGNSA. The CDR3 is CASSLVGSLETQYF. The CDR3 DNA follows: TGTGCCAGCAGCTTAGTGGGTAGTCTGGAGACCCAGTACTTC.

To note about this clonotype: A junction end diverges from the germline sequence, so it may reflect a read error. The chain links TRBV12-3 or TRBV12-4 to TRBJ2-3; perhaps TRBD1 as D (6 bases). The CDR3 contains 19 residues. CDR3 loop: CASCFPAASGDTSTDTQYF. CDR3 DNA: TGTGCCAGCTGTTTCCCCGCCGCCTCAGGGGACACTAGCACAGATACGCAGTATTTT.

This clonotype showed up many times. The V gene is TRBV29-1, the J gene TRBJ2-7; 7 bases line up with TRBD1. V shed 5 bases and J 2 bases; nucleotides not matched to a gene: 6. CDR1 is SQVTM and CDR2 is ANQGSEA in the germline V gene. CDR3 length: 13 amino acids. The CDR3 here is CSVPMGQTYEQYF. The CDR3 bases are TGCAGCGTTCCAATGGGACAGACCTACGAGCAGTACTTC.

This clonotype was observed at least ten times. This chain connects TRBV10-3 to TRBJ1-2; no clear D. The CDR3 has 14 amino acids. The germline gives CDR1 ENHRY, CDR2 SYGVKD. The V gene lost 8 bases and the J gene lost 4 bases, with 17 bases spanning the gap. CDR3 nucleotides: TGTGCCATCCTTGAGAGCGAGGAGGCCTATGGCTACACCTTC. Its protein product is CAILESEEAYGYTF.

V usage is TRBV28 and J usage is TRBJ2-3; D may be TRBD1 (6 bases). V gave up 5 bases and J gave up 7 bases, with 13 bases separating them. This CDR3 is 13 amino acids long. Germline CDR1 is MDHEN and CDR2 is SYDVKM. The CDR3 region has the DNA TGTGCCAGCAGTCACCCGACAGGACATACGCAGTATTTT. As protein: CASSHPTGHTQYF. Full variable domain (remainder filled in from reference TRBV28 and TRBJ2-3): DVKVTQSSRYLVKRTGEKVFLECVQDMDHENMFWYRQDPGLGLRLIYFSYDVKMKEKGDIPEGYSVSREKKERFSLILESASTNQTSMYLCASSHPTGHTQYFGPGTRLTVL.

This clonotype was counted ten times or more. The chain joins TRBV27 to TRBJ2-3; D remains unclear. This CDR3 contains 13 residues. CDR1 and CDR2 (germline): MNHEY, SMNVEV (reference sequence). Trimming took 8 bases from V and 0 from J, leaving 9 bases between them. In nucleotides, the CDR3 is TGTGCCAGCGCCGGGTTTAGCACAGATACGCAGTATTTT. Translating gives CASAGFSTDTQYF.

A remark on this clonotype: This may stem from a read error, because a much larger clone lies one nucleotide away. J is TRBJ1-1 and V is TRBV19; D gene uncertain. Germline V gives CDR1 LNHDA, CDR2 SQIVND (reference sequence). V lost 7 bases, J lost 5 bases, and 14 bases lay in between. The CDR3 sequence is 13 residues long. Written as DNA, the CDR3 is TGTGCCAGTATGATACGGGGAGGAACTGAAGCTTTCTTT. Translation: CASMIRGGTEAFF.

This CDR3 reads CASSLNPNTDTQYF. The CDR3 nucleotides read TGCGCCAGCAGCTTGAACCCAAACACAGATACGCAGTATTTT. The chain combines TRBV5-1 with TRBJ2-3; no definite D call. The CDR3 contains 14 residues. Germline V gene data show CDR1 as SGHRS and CDR2 as YFSETQ. Trimming cost V 1 base and J 2 bases, with 8 bases left between them.

Note on this clonotype: A read error may account for a junction end that differs from germline. This chain's CDR3 is CASSPIPSSTDTQYF. The CDR3 DNA reads TGTGCCAGCTCACCCATCCCGTCTAGCACCGATACGCAGTATTTT. The V call is TRBV18, the J call TRBJ2-3, with D perhaps TRBD2 (5 bases). The CDR3 covers 15 residues. Per germline, CDR1 KGHSH and CDR2 LQKENI.